This TCR beta chain was captured in a study of cytomegalovirus exposure and HLA in healthy donors. V was clipped by 6 bases and J by 6 bases, with 9 bases between them. Germline V gene data show CDR1 as SNHLY and CDR2 as FYNNEI. CDR3 length equals 11 residues. TCRdb's table, derived via immunoSEQ multiplex PCR, lists solely in-frame clones and lacks some. Counted here are over 200,000 clones, around 78% occurring once; the ten biggest clones make up roughly 5.5%. Sequencing used PBMCs. V is TRBV2 and J is TRBJ2-7; no firm D call. The origin of this receptor is a woman aged 18-30 years in good health and CMV-seronegative. In DNA, the CDR3 is TGTGCCAGCAGGCCATGGGGCGAGCAGTACTTC. It encodes CASRPWGEQYF.